This is a list of T cell receptor beta chains from one sample in a study of STAT5B mutations in CD4+ large granular lymphocyte leukemia. The data were produced by immunoSEQ multiplex PCR, yet TCRdb's version contains in-frame clones alone and is incomplete. The sample lists 30,000 to 40,000 clones, around 89% occurring once. Specimen: CD4+ T cells from blood buffy coats. These receptors were collected from a human donor in good health. Each CDR3 is given with its conserved first and last residue. D genes are given only for firm matches. The size field is filled for only some rows; it gives once, few, many or a size class.

d_call clone_size j_call v_call cdr3_nt cdr3_aa
TRBD1 - TRBJ1-2 TRBV7-2 TGTGCCAGCGGATTCGGGACAGGGAAAGATCGCTACACCTTC CASGFGTGKDRYTF
- - TRBJ1-1 TRBV7-9 TGTGCCAGCAGCTCGTATCGACAGTGGGCTTTCTTT CASSSYRQWAFF
- - TRBJ2-7 TRBV7-9 TGTGCCAGCAGCTTAGGGGTACAGGCTTACGAGCAGTACTTC CASSLGVQAYEQYF
- - TRBJ1-3 TRBV7-2 TGTGCCAGCAGCTTACGTTTTGCCACCTCTGGAAACACCATATATTTT CASSLRFATSGNTIYF
- - TRBJ1-1 TRBV29-1 TGCAGCGGGGGGTACAGGGTGTCGGACACTGAAGCTTTCTTT CSGGYRVSDTEAFF
- - TRBJ2-3 TRBV7-9 TGTGCCAGCAGCTTAGAGTGGGGGGCCAGTTTGACAGATACGCAGTATTTT CASSLEWGASLTDTQYF
TRBD2 - TRBJ2-7 TRBV2 TGTGCCAGCCGACCCTTAGCGGGAAGCTCCTACGAGCAGTACTTC CASRPLAGSSYEQYF
- - TRBJ2-6 TRBV7-2 TGTGCCAGCAGCTTAGTTGGCTCTGGGGCCAACGTCCTGACTTTC CASSLVGSGANVLTF
TRBD1 - TRBJ1-3 TRBV27 TGTGCCAGCAGTTCCATACAGGGGGCGAGGGGAAACACCATATATTTT CASSSIQGARGNTIYF
- few TRBJ2-7 TRBV19 TGTGCCAGTAGCAAAACAGGAGGTCCATACGAGCAGTACTTC CASSKTGGPYEQYF
TRBD1 - TRBJ2-4 TRBV4-3 TGCGCCAGCAGCCAGGACAGGGCGAGCAAAAACATTCAGTACTTC CASSQDRASKNIQYF
- few TRBJ2-5 TRBV5-4 TGTGCCAGCAGCTTACTAGATCACGAGACCCAGTACTTC CASSLLDHETQYF
- - TRBJ1-1 TRBV6-1 TGTGCCAGCAGGATCCCAAGGGGCACTGAAGCTTTCTTT CASRIPRGTEAFF
- - TRBJ2-7 TRBV5-1 TGCGCCAGCAGCTTGACCTTGCAGGGGGGGTCCTACGAGCAGTACTTC CASSLTLQGGSYEQYF
TRBD1 - TRBJ2-7 TRBV4-1 TGCGCCAGCAGCCAGGGAACCTTTCTTACAGGGGGGCCGCGCTACGAGCAGTACTTC CASSQGTFLTGGPRYEQYF
- - TRBJ2-1 TRBV7-2 TGTGCCAGCCAGGGGTACAATGAGCAGTTCTTC CASQGYNEQFF